The source of this T cell receptor beta chain is a study of beta chain features in type 1 diabetes. Study details: Patients looked much like healthy donors when it came to age, gender and cell yields. General study results and limits: Moderate yet significant TCRB CDR3 shortening was seen in Type 1 diabetes patients in all four CD4+ subsets. The naive, central memory and Treg TCRB repertoires of patients appeared to be more similar to one another than those of healthy donors. In type 1 diabetes patients, VDJ junctions had fewer insertions; deletions at these junctions were more frequent.

This clone has a handful of counts. The antigen remains unidentified. By way of CD45RO/CCR7/CD25/CD127/CD95/CD27, the CD4+ regulatory, stem cell-like memory, central memory and naive cells were sorted. The isolated RNA, all of it, was reverse transcribed, so expressed TCRB transcripts were what got sequenced. The table came from immunoSEQ multiplex PCR; TCRdb's copy has only in-frame clones and leaves some out. The data show roughly 340,000 clones, roughly 12% seen once. Germline V gene data show CDR1 as MDHEN and CDR2 as SYDVKM. The V end lost 6 bases, the J end lost 5 bases, and 17 bases lay between the germline ends. This CDR3 is 14 amino acids long.

Material: naive CD4+ T cells from blood. The sequence derives from a woman between 18 and 30 years old with type 1 diabetes. The chain recombines TRBV28 with TRBJ2-7; D is perhaps TRBD2 (6 bases). This CDR3 reads CASRLAGSRNEQYF. The CDR3 bases are TGTGCCAGCAGATTGGCGGGGAGTCGGAACGAGCAGTACTTC.